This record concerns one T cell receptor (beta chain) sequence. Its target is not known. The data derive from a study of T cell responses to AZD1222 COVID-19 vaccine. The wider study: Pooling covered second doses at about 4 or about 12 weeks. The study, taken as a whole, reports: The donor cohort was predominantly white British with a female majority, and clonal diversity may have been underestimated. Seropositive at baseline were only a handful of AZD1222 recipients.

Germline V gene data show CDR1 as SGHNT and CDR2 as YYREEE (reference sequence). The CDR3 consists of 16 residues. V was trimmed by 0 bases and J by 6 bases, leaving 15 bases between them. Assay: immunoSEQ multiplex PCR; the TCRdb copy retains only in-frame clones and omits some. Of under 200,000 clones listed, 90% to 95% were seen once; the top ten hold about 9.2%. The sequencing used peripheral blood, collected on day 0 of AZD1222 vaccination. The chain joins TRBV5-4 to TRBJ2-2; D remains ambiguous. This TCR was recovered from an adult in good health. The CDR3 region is CASSLDSGPRPGELFF. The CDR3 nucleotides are TGTGCCAGCAGCTTGGATTCCGGCCCGCGGCCCGGGGAGCTGTTTTTT.